These T cell receptor beta chains were read from a single sample in a study of liver allograft versus peripheral blood T cells. TCRdb re-derived calls from the reads in MiXCR, one entry per CDR3 protein. The data show about 14,000 distinct CDR3 sequences, about 20% seen once. The source is a human patient who had a liver transplant. Some T cells may possibly be graft donor cells. The CDR3 runs from the conserved cysteine through the conserved F or W. D genes are given only for firm matches. Some rows mark clone size as missing; the rest say once, few, many or name a class of expanded clone.

.,few,TRBJ2-3,TRBV5-6,TGTGCCAGCAGCTTTGGGCCGGAACTGGGCACAGATACGCAGTATTTT,CASSFGPELGTDTQYF
.,few,TRBJ1-5,TRBV27,TGTGCCAGCAGTTTATTATCCGCAGGGGATCAGCCCCAGCATTTT,CASSLLSAGDQPQHF
.,medium-sized,TRBJ1-6,TRBV18,TGTGCCAGCTCGCCCTCGGCAGCGGGTAGCTCCTATAATTCACCCCTCCACTTT,CASSPSAAGSSYNSPLHF
.,.,TRBJ1-5,TRBV19,TGTGCCAGTACCCCCGGGGGGGGAAGGTATCAGCCCCAGCATTTT,CASTPGGGRYQPQHF
TRBD1,.,TRBJ1-4,TRBV28,TGTGCCAGCGGCCAACCAGGGGGCCGAAATGAAAAACTGTTTTTT,CASGQPGGRNEKLFF
TRBD1,few,TRBJ1-2,TRBV28,TGTGCCAGCAGGGGACGGGACAGGGGTGGCTACACCTTC,CASRGRDRGGYTF
.,few,TRBJ2-2,TRBV5-4,TGTGCCAGCAGTCCTCCGGGACATGGACCGAACACCGGGGAGCTGTTTTTT,CASSPPGHGPNTGELFF
.,few,TRBJ1-3,TRBV12-3/TRBV12-4,TGTGCCATCCCAGGGACGTCTAGCTCTGGAAACACCATATATTTT,CAIPGTSSSGNTIYF
TRBD2,few,TRBJ2-3,TRBV5-4,TGTGCCAGCAGCTTCAGGCTAGCGGGGGGCGGAGATACGCAGTATTTT,CASSFRLAGGGDTQYF
.,.,TRBJ1-2,TRBV30,TGTGCCTGGAGTCCCCCCCCGAGTAACTATGGCTACACCTTC,CAWSPPPSNYGYTF
TRBD1,once,TRBJ1-2,TRBV5-6,TGTGCCAGCAGCTTAGCAGGGGGACAGCTTGGCTACACCTTC,CASSLAGGQLGYTF
TRBD1,medium-sized,TRBJ1-2,TRBV10-3,TGTGCCATCAACGACAGGGGTAGAACTAACTATGGCTACACCTTC,CAINDRGRTNYGYTF
TRBD1,few,TRBJ1-1,TRBV6-5,TGTGCCAGCAGTTATGGGTTCAACCGGGACAGCAAAGCTTTCTTT,CASSYGFNRDSKAFF
TRBD1,.,TRBJ1-6,TRBV5-1,TGCGCCAGCAGCCTCGGACAGGGACTGATCAATTCACCCCTCCACTTT,CASSLGQGLINSPLHF
TRBD1,many,TRBJ1-2,TRBV10-3,TGTGCCATCAAGGGGGCCACAGGGGGCTCTGGCTACACCTTC,CAIKGATGGSGYTF
.,.,TRBJ2-7,TRBV18,TGTGCCAGCTCACCAGGGGGACACGAGCAGTACTTC,CASSPGGHEQYF
TRBD2,medium-sized,TRBJ2-1,TRBV6-1,TGTGCCAGCAGCTCTTCCTTCCGACTAGCGGGGAACAATGAGCAGTTCTTC,CASSSSFRLAGNNEQFF
TRBD1,few,TRBJ1-2,TRBV6-5,TGTGCCAGCAGCCTACAGGGGCCAACCTACAATGGCTACACCTTC,CASSLQGPTYNGYTF
.,.,TRBJ1-5,TRBV5-6,TGTGCCAGCAGCCGCAGGTTAGGCAGCGGCAATCAGCCCCAGCATTTT,CASSRRLGSGNQPQHF
.,medium-sized,TRBJ1-1,TRBV6-9,TGTGCCAGCATAGAGTTGGGGCTGCAGGAACTCAGGGAAGCTTTCTTT,CASIELGLQELREAFF
.,many,TRBJ1-1,TRBV27,TGTGCCAGCAGTTTTGGGGGTCCCCGCGTAAGCACTGAAGCTTTCTTT,CASSFGGPRVSTEAFF
.,many,TRBJ1-5,TRBV15,TGTGCCACCAGCAGAGATAGGGAGACACGGGGGGCCCAGCATTTT,CATSRDRETRGAQHF
.,.,TRBJ1-2,TRBV6-1,TGTGCAGAAGGGGACCCAATCCCCTATGGCTACACCTTC,CAEGDPIPYGYTF
.,.,TRBJ1-6,TRBV20-1,TGCAGTGCTAGAGATGCCAGCAATTCACCCCTCCACTTT,CSARDASNSPLHF
TRBD1,medium-sized,TRBJ1-1,TRBV5-6,TGTGCCAGCAGCTTGTGGGGACAGGGGCTGAACACTGAAGCTTTCTTT,CASSLWGQGLNTEAFF
TRBD1,few,TRBJ1-3,TRBV7-9,TGTGCCAGCAGCAGCCCGACAGGGACCTTCCGCTCTGGAAACACCATATATTTT,CASSSPTGTFRSGNTIYF
TRBD1,many,TRBJ1-6,TRBV6-5,TGTGCCAGCAGCCCCGACAGGGGGCCTTCTTCACCCCTCCACTTT,CASSPDRGPSSPLHF
.,few,TRBJ1-2,TRBV6-5,TGTGCCAGCAGATTTAGGACAGCCCCCTCGGTCTATGGCTACACCTTC,CASRFRTAPSVYGYTF
TRBD2,.,TRBJ2-3,TRBV5-6,TGTGCCAGCAGCTTGGCCACGAGCGGGGGGAACACAGATACGCAGTATTTT,CASSLATSGGNTDTQYF
.,medium-sized,TRBJ1-3,TRBV18,TGTGCCAGCTCACCACGAGGAGGGTTGAACACCATATATTTT,CASSPRGGLNTIYF
.,few,TRBJ1-5,TRBV12-5,TGTGCTAGTGGAACGGGAGAGCCCCAGCATTTT,CASGTGEPQHF
.,many,TRBJ1-4,TRBV6-6,TGTGCCAGCAGGCCTACACAGTGGGATGAAAAACTGTTTTTT,CASRPTQWDEKLFF
TRBD2,few,TRBJ2-3,TRBV5-4,TGTGCCAGCAGCCACCTCTCGGGGGGGCCGATAGATACGCAGTATTTT,CASSHLSGGPIDTQYF
.,.,TRBJ1-1,TRBV6-5,TGTGCCAGCAGGGACAGCATGAACACTGAAGCTTTCTTT,CASRDSMNTEAFF
.,medium-sized,TRBJ1-2,TRBV30,TGTGCCTGGAGTGTCTCTTATGGCTACACCTTC,CAWSVSYGYTF
TRBD1,medium-sized,TRBJ1-1,TRBV18,TGTGCCAGCTCACCAGGACAGGGAGATACAGGCACTGAAGCTTTCTTT,CASSPGQGDTGTEAFF
.,few,TRBJ1-2,TRBV12-3/TRBV12-4,TGTGCCAGCAGTCCGCAGGGTGGCTATGGCTACACCTTC,CASSPQGGYGYTF
.,medium-sized,TRBJ1-1,TRBV6-2/TRBV6-3,TGTGCCAGCCGCTGGGGGGATGGCCCTGAAGCTTTCTTT,CASRWGDGPEAFF
.,many,TRBJ1-2,TRBV18,TGTGCCAGCGCTGGGGGGAACTATGGCTACACCTTC,CASAGGNYGYTF
TRBD2,medium-sized,TRBJ2-7,TRBV27,TGTGCCAGCAGGGGAGGGACTAGAGGTAACGAGCAGTACTTC,CASRGGTRGNEQYF
TRBD1,few,TRBJ2-3,TRBV19,TGTGCCAGTAAAAAGGGGACAGGGAGGGGGGCAGATACGCAGTATTTT,CASKKGTGRGADTQYF
.,many,TRBJ1-1,TRBV19,TGTGCCAGTACCGACCAAAATCAGGGTAGGGGGGAAGCTTTCTTT,CASTDQNQGRGEAFF
.,few,TRBJ1-3,TRBV19,TGTGCCAGTAGTATCCGAGGGGTCGGCTCTGGAAACACCATATATTTT,CASSIRGVGSGNTIYF
TRBD2,.,TRBJ2-2,TRBV6-6,TGTGCCAGCAGGCCTAGCGGGAGCGGGGAGCTGTTTTTT,CASRPSGSGELFF
.,few,TRBJ1-1,TRBV6-5,TGTGCCAGCAGTCCTACCCCCGGGACAGAAGCTTTCTTT,CASSPTPGTEAFF
.,.,TRBJ1-2,TRBV10-1,TGCGCCAGCAACAGTGTCTATGGCTACACCTTC,CASNSVYGYTF
.,many,TRBJ1-5,TRBV10-3,TGTGCCATCAGTGAGGTACGGGGGAGTGGCAATCAGCCCCAGCATTTT,CAISEVRGSGNQPQHF
.,medium-sized,TRBJ2-7,TRBV29-1,TGCAGCGTCCACGGCGGGGTGAGGGGGTCCTACGAGCAGTACTTC,CSVHGGVRGSYEQYF
.,medium-sized,TRBJ1-6,TRBV6-6,TGTGCCAGCAGTTACAGTCGGATTACCTATAATTCACCCCTCCACTTT,CASSYSRITYNSPLHF
.,medium-sized,TRBJ1-1,TRBV29-1,TGCAGCGTCTGTGGACGGGGGAACACTGAAGCTTTCTTT,CSVCGRGNTEAFF
.,few,TRBJ2-5,TRBV29-1,TGCAGCGTTGAAGGAAACAGCCAAGAGACCCAGTACTTC,CSVEGNSQETQYF
.,many,TRBJ1-1,TRBV6-5,TGTGCCAGCAACCTAATTCAGGGAACTGAAGCTTTCTTT,CASNLIQGTEAFF
.,.,TRBJ1-5,TRBV6-1,TGTGCCAGCAGTGAGGGCGGTAATCAGCCCCAGCATTTT,CASSEGGNQPQHF